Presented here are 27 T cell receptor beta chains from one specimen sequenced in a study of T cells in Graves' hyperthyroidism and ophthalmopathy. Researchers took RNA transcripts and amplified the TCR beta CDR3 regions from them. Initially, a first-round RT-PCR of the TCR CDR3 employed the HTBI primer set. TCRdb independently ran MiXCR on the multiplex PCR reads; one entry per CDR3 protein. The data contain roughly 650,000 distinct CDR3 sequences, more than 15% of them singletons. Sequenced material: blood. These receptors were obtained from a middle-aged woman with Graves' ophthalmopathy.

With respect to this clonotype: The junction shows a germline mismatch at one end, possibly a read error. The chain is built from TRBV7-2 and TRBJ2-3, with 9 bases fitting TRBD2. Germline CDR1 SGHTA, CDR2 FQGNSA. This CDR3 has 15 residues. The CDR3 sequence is CASSFLAGSTHTQYF. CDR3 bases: TGTGCCAGCAGCTTCCTAGCGGGATCCACACATACGCAGTATTTT.

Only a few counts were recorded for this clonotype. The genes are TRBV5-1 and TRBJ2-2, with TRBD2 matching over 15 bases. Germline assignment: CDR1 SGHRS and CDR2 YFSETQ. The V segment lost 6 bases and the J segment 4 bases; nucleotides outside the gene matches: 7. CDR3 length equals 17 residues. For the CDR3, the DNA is TGCGCCAGCAAAGCGGGACTAGCGGGAGGTGGCACCGGGGAGCTGTTTTTT. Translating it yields CASKAGLAGGGTGELFF.

The CDR3 nucleotides read TGTGCCAGCAGCCTTTACAGGGGGCAGAGTTCACCCCTCCACTTT. Amino acid sequence: CASSLYRGQSSPLHF. The V call is TRBV3-1, the J call TRBJ1-6; 9 bases line up with TRBD1. This CDR3 is 15 amino acids long. The trim removed 4 bases at V and 9 bases at J, leaving 7 bases unmatched. CDR1 and CDR2 (germline): LGHDT, YNNKEL (reference sequence). Combining the CDR3 with reference TRBV3-1 and TRBJ1-6 gives the whole variable domain DTAVSQTPKYLVTQMGNDKSIKCEQNLGHDTMYWYKQDSKKFLKIMFSYNNKELIINETVPNRFSPKSPDKAHLNLHINSLELGDSAVYFCASSLYRGQSSPLHFGNGTRLTVT.

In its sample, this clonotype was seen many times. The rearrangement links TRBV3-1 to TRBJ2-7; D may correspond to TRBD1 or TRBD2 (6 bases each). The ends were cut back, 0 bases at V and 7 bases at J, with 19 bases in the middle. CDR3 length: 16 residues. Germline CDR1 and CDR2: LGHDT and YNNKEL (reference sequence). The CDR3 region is CASSQDKIGGPGEQYF. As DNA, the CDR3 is TGTGCCAGCAGCCAAGACAAGATCGGGGGCCCGGGGGAGCAGTACTTC.

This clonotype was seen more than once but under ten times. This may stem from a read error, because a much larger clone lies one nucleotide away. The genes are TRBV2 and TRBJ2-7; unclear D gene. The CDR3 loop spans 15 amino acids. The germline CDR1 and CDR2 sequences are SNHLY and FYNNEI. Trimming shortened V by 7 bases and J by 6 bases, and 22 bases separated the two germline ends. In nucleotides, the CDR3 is TGTGCCAGCACCTCCCAAACCATACTCTCGACCGAGCAGTACTTC. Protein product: CASTSQTILSTEQYF. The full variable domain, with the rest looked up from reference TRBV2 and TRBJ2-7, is EPEVTQTPSHQVTQMGQEVILRCVPISNHLYFYWYRQILGQKVEFLVSFYNNEISEKSEIFDDQFSVERPDGSNFTLKIRSTKLEDSAMYFCASTSQTILSTEQYFGPGTRLTVT.

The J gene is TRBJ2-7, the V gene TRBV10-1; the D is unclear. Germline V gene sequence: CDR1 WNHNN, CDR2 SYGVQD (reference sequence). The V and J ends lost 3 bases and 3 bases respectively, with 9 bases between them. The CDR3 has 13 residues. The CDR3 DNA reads TGCGCCAGCAGTGATACGAGAAACTACGAGCAGTACTTC. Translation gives CASSDTRNYEQYF.

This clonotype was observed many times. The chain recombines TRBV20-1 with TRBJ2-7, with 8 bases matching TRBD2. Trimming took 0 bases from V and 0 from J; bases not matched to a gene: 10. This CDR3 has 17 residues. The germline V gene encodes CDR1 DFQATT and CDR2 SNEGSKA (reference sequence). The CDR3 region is CSARDRISGGSSYEQYF. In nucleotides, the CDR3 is TGCAGTGCTAGAGACCGAATCTCGGGGGGGAGCTCCTACGAGCAGTACTTC.

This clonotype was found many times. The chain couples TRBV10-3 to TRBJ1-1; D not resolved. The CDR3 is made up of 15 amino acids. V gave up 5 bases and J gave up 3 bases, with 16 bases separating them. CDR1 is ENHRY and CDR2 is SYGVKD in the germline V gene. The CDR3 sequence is CAISFDGRADTEAFF. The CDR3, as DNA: TGTGCCATCAGTTTTGATGGGCGAGCGGACACTGAAGCTTTCTTT.

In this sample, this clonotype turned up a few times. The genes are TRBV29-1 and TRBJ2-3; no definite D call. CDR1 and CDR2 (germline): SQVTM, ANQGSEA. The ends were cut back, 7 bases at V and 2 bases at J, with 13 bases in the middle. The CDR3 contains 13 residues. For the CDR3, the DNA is TGCAGCGCGGTCTATACCGCCACAGATACGCAGTATTTT. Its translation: CSAVYTATDTQYF.

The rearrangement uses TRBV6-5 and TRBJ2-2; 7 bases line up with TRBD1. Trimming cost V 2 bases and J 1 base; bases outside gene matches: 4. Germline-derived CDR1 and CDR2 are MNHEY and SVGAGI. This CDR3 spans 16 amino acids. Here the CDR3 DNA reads TGTGCCAGCAGTTACCAAGACAGGGTGAACACCGGGGAGCTGTTTTTT. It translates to CASSYQDRVNTGELFF.

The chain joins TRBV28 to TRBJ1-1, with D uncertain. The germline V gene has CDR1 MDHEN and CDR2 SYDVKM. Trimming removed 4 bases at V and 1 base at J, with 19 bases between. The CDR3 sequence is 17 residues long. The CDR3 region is CASSYWATRAGNTEAFF. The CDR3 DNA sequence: TGTGCCAGCAGTTACTGGGCTACGAGGGCTGGGAACACTGAAGCTTTCTTT. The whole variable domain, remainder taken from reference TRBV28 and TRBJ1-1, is DVKVTQSSRYLVKRTGEKVFLECVQDMDHENMFWYRQDPGLGLRLIYFSYDVKMKEKGDIPEGYSVSREKKERFSLILESASTNQTSMYLCASSYWATRAGNTEAFFGQGTRLTVV.

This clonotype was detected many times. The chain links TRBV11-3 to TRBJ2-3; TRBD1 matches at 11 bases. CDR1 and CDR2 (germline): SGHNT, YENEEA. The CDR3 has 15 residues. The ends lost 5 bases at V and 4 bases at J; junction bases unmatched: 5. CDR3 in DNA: TGTGCCAGCAGCGCGGGACAGGGGGACGCAGATACGCAGTATTTT. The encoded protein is CASSAGQGDADTQYF.

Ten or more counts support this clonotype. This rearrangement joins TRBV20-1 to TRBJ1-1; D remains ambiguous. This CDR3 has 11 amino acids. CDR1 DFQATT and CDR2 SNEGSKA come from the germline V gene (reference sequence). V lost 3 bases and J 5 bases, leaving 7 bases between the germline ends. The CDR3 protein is CSASAGTEAFF. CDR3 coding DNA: TGCAGTGCTAGCGCAGGAACTGAAGCTTTCTTT.

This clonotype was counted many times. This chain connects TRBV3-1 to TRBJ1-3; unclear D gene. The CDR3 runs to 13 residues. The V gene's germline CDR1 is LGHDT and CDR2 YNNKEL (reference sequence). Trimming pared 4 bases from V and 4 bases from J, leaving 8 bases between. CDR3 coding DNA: TGTGCCAGCAGCCGAGAGGCCGGAAACACCATATATTTT. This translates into CASSREAGNTIYF. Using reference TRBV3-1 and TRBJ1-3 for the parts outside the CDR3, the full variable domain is DTAVSQTPKYLVTQMGNDKSIKCEQNLGHDTMYWYKQDSKKFLKIMFSYNNKELIINETVPNRFSPKSPDKAHLNLHINSLELGDSAVYFCASSREAGNTIYFGEGSWLTVV.

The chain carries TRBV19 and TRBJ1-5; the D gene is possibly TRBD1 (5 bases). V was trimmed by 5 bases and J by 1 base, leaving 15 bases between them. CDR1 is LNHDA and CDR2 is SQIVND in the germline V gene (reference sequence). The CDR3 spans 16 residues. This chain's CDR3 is CASSERDPASNQPQHF. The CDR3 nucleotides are TGTGCCAGTAGTGAACGGGACCCAGCGAGCAATCAGCCCCAGCATTTT.

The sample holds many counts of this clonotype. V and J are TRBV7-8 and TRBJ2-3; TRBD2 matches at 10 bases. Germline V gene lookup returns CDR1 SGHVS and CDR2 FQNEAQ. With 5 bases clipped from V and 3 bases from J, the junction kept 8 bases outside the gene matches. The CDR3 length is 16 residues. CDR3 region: CASSPSRAGGTDTQYF. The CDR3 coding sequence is TGTGCCAGCAGCCCCTCGAGAGCGGGAGGGACAGATACGCAGTATTTT.

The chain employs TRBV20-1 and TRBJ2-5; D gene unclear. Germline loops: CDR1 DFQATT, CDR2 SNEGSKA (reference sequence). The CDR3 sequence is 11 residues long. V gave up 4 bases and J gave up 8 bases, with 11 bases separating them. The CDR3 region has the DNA TGCAGTGCTATTAACGGAATCACCCAGTACTTC. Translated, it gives CSAINGITQYF.

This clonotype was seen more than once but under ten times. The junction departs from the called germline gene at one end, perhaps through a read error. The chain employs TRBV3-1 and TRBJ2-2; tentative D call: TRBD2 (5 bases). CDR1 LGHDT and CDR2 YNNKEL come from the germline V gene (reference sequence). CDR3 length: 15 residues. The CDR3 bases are TGTGCCAGCAGCCCCACGAGGGTTCGCACCGGGGAGCTGTCTTTT. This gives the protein CASSPTRVRTGELSF.

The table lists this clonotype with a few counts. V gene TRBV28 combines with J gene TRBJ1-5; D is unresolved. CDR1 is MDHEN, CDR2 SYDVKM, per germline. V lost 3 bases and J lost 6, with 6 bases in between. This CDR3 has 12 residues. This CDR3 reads CASSLGFQPQHF. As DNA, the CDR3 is TGTGCCAGCAGTTTGGGGTTTCAGCCCCAGCATTTT.

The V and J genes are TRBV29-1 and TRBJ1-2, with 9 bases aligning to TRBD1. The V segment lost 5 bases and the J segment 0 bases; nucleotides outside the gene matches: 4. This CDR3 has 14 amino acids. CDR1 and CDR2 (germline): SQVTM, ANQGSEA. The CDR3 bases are TGCAGCGTTTCTACAGGGGGCTCTAACTATGGCTACACCTTC. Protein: CSVSTGGSNYGYTF.

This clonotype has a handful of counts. CDR3 DNA: TGTGCCAGCAGTCCCGGACACTCTAGTGGCTACACCTTC. Translated, it gives CASSPGHSSGYTF. The genes are TRBV27 and TRBJ1-2; weak D call: TRBD1 (5 bases). The germline V and J ends were trimmed by 5 bases and 7 bases, with 14 bases remaining between them. The CDR3 consists of 13 residues. Germline CDR1 is MNHEY and CDR2 is SMNVEV (reference sequence).

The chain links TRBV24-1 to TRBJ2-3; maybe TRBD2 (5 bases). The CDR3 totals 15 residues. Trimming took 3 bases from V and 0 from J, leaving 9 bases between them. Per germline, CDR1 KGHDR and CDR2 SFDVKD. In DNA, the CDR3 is TGTGCCACCAGTGATGCCGGGGATAGCACAGATACGCAGTATTTT. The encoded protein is CATSDAGDSTDTQYF.

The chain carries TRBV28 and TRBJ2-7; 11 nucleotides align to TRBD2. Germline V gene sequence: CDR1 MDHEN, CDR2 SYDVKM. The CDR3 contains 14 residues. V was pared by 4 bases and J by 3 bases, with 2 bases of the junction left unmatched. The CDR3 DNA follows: TGTGCCAGCAGTTCGGGACTAGCGGACTACGAGCAGTACTTC. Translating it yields CASSSGLADYEQYF.

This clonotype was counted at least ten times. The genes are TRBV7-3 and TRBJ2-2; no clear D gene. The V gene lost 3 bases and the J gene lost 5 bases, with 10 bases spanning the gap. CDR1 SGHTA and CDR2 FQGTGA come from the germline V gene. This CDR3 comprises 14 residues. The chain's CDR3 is CASSLVRETGELFF. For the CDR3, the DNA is TGTGCCAGCAGCTTGGTTAGGGAAACCGGGGAGCTGTTTTTT. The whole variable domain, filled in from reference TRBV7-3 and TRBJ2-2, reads GAGVSQTPSNKVTEKGKYVELRCDPISGHTALYWYRQSLGQGPEFLIYFQGTGAADDSGLPNDRFFAVRPEGSVSTLKIQRTERGDSAVYLCASSLVRETGELFFGEGSRLTVL.

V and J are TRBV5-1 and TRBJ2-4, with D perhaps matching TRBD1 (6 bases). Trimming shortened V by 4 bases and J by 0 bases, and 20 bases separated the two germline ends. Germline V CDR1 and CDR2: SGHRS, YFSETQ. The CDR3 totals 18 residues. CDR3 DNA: TGCGCCAGCAGCCTAAACTCACACTCAGGGGCAGCCAAAAACATTCAGTACTTC. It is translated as CASSLNSHSGAAKNIQYF.

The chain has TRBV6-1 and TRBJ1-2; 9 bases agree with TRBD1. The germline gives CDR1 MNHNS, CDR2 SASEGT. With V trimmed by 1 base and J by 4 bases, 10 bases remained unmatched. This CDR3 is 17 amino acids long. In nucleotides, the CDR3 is TGTGCCAGCAGTGAAGGGGGGCCGACAGGGGGGTTCTATGGCTACACCTTC. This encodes CASSEGGPTGGFYGYTF.

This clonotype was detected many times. CDR3 DNA: TGTGCCAGCAATTCCCGGACAGGACCGGCTGGGGACACCATATATTTT. Its protein is CASNSRTGPAGDTIYF. The chain has TRBV6-2 or TRBV6-3 and TRBJ1-3; 7 positions agree with TRBD1. Trimming took 7 bases from V and 8 from J; bases not matched to a gene: 17. This CDR3 spans 16 amino acids. Germline lookup yields CDR1 MNHEY and CDR2 SVGEGT.